This T cell receptor (beta chain) stems from a study of cytomegalovirus exposure and HLA in healthy donors (dated by TCRdb to 2015 to 2018). Background for the entire study: According to an earlier analysis of several hundred of the donors, about 179 million T cells yielded approximately 120 million unique TCR beta sequences and around 280 Gb of sequence data. Approximately 310 gigabases of sequencing data and about 92 million unique TCR sequences made up an early release that covered under 750 HLA-typed donors. Of the roughly 400 genotyped donors, roughly 76% were placed in the genetic ancestry cluster associated with self-reported Caucasian donors. The study aimed to test whether signatures of past pathogen exposure could be identified by cataloging public T cell receptors. The T cell repertoires of 700 or so subjects were profiled by immunosequencing and related to cytomegalovirus serostatus. In addition to the first cohort of 650 to 800 subjects, a separate validation cohort of approximately 130 different subjects was used. The study combined high-throughput TCR immunosequencing, statistical association of individual TCRs with disease status, and machine learning to predict cytomegalovirus infection status. To study patterns of TCR occurrence, a later analysis re-analyzed previously published TCR beta repertoires from around 670 donors and added high-resolution HLA genotyping. Rather than using new phenotypic data, the later analysis identified candidate immune exposures from TCR beta sequences and from how often those sequences occurred across donors. An earlier analysis of several hundred of the donors applied high-throughput TCR beta sequencing to assess whether each TCR beta V gene segment acted as functional or pseudogenic. Donor age, sex, ethnicity and CMV serostatus were collected together with the repertoire data. A later genetic analysis took genome-wide SNP genotypes for about 55% of the 666 donors and used that subset as a discovery cohort. All discovery cohort repertoires had been generated on a single sequencing platform. Class I and class II HLA loci were covered by the typing at four-digit resolution. Typing coverage varied by locus: roughly 629-640 donors for A, B, C, DRB1 and DQB1; some 520 for DQA1; 606 for DPA1; 450 to 480 for DPB1. Because of strong linkage in the cohort, five DR-DQ haplotypes were treated as single units for association and clustering. On average, around 240,000 unique TCR beta nucleotide sequences were sequenced per donor among a few hundred genotyped donors of the cohort, with around 19% of those sequences being non-productive.

Overall results and qualifications from the work: In vitro tests confirmed that a few of the cytomegalovirus-associated TCR beta chains recognize cytomegalovirus antigens. The sequencing pipeline was judged likely to have produced a cluster of highly shared sequence variants as a technical artifact. A later analysis found that TCR association rates varied across HLA loci, with DRB1 alleles showing the most associated TCRs and HLA-C alleles the fewest. Compared with equally common non-associated chains, HLA-associated TCR beta chains in a later analysis were more clonally expanded and had lower generation probabilities. Broadly in line with IMGT annotations, most TCR beta V segments showed up in productive rearrangements about 87% or about 30% of the time in an earlier analysis of roughly 590 of the donors. According to a later analysis, most CMV-associated TCR beta chains appeared to be HLA-restricted, and the HLA associations seemed to be driven largely by CMV exposure. In a later analysis, several top co-occurrence clusters were reported to appear linked to parvovirus B19, influenza, CMV and Epstein-Barr virus. Presence/absence analyses assumed roughly uniform sequencing depth across donors, an assumption that may not hold. According to the authors, the approach could potentially be generalized to other disease states and immunological phenotypes. Correlated functional status among segregating V segments might be attributable to linkage disequilibrium, but an unknown experimental factor could not be ruled out. V-gene and J-gene trimming of TCR beta chains was associated with a missense DCLRE1C variant in a later genetic analysis, and the association was replicated in an independent cohort. This cohort had only TCR beta chains sequenced, and the lack of alpha or paired-chain data limited which features could be detected. A total of 164 TCR beta chains were listed by the study as associated with cytomegalovirus. Because counts were too low, more than 15 rarely observed V segments, including chromosome 9 orphons, were excluded from the earlier analysis of around 640 of the donors. Assigning TCR associations to individual alleles was difficult when HLA alleles, especially DR and DQ, strongly co-occurred. In both the original and validation cohorts, the classifier was reported to diagnose cytomegalovirus status with high specificity and sensitivity. Because HLA typing was unavailable for some donors at each locus, only the typed subset was used in association tests. A further reported finding was that TCR beta sequences accurately predicted the HLA-A and HLA-B alleles for most subjects in the first cohort. Compared with the approximately 600-donor mean, donors in an Asian-associated ancestry cluster had fewer N-insertions in productive TCRs, according to a later genetic analysis. While some public TCRs were present in many individuals, most TCR sequences turned up only very rarely across donors. CMV serostatus was the only immune exposure information available for the cohort. A later analysis associated about 18,000 TCR beta sequences with specific HLA alleles at a false discovery rate of 0.05.

In total, 600 or so healthy bone marrow donors made up the cohort. Cohort members were all nominally healthy when sampled, although unrecorded immune exposures were likely present. The donor was CMV seronegative and belonged to the group of 352 seronegative cohort members. A peripheral blood sample was collected from each donor, and TCR beta sequencing was performed on peripheral blood mononuclear cells. The Qiagen DNeasy Blood Extraction Kit was used to extract genomic DNA from the blood cell samples. This clone has a handful of counts. Its antigen remains undetermined. Per-nucleotide qualities are absent, and no much larger clonotype sits a single base away. Libraries came from the immunoSEQ multiplex PCR assay. The multiplex PCR relied on a mix of 60 forward primers for TCR Vbeta segments and 13 reverse primers for TCR Jbeta segments. Amplification of the CDR3 region of rearranged TCR beta genes was performed with a multiplex PCR assay on genomic DNA. The amplified TCR beta libraries were sequenced on the Illumina HiSeq System as 87-base-pair reads. The source study handled its data this way. A later analysis tallied roughly 78 million unique TCR beta chains across the 700 or so repertoires, and about 10 million of those chains were shared by two or more donors. Raw reads were error-corrected and collapsed into unique sequences by a nearest-neighbor algorithm in which closely related sequences were merged to remove PCR and sequencing errors. To assign V, D and J gene segments, CDR3 sequences were aligned to IMGT reference sequences. Each retained sequence needed at least a six-nucleotide match to both a V gene segment and a J gene segment. Rearrangements were called productive when the CDR3 lacked stop codons and stayed in frame with V and J; all others were non-productive. Following IMGT convention, CDR3 was defined as the stretch from the second conserved V-encoded cysteine up to the conserved J-encoded phenylalanine. The earlier analysis of roughly 590 of the donors excluded sequences that lacked an unambiguous match to a single V gene segment. An earlier analysis of just under 600 of the donors called V segments functional above 56.7% productive rearrangements and segregating when the between-donor standard deviation exceeded 5%. A statistical classification framework was developed to diagnose cytomegalovirus status using the catalog of TCR beta chain sequences. In a later analysis, V and J genes were assigned by comparing TCR nucleotide sequences against IMGT/GENE-DB human TR gene sequences. In a later analysis, CDR3 sequences and most-parsimonious VDJ recombination scenarios were assigned using the TCRdist pipeline. In a later analysis, each TCR beta chain was defined by its CDR3 amino acid sequence together with its V-gene family, and reads without a unique V-gene family were excluded. To address suspected cross-contamination and a sequencing artifact, a later analysis removed 592 highly shared, low-generation-probability nucleotide sequences. A later analysis calculated a clonal expansion index for each public chain from normalized within-repertoire ranks of inferred template counts. A later analysis computed generation probabilities with a VDJ recombination model fitted to out-of-frame rearrangements, and checked the results against IGoR. In a later analysis, hypergeometric tests were used to score TCR-TCR, TCR-HLA and TCR-CMV co-occurrence, with a repertoire-size bias correction applied to TCR pairs. In a later analysis, false discovery rates were estimated by permuting HLA or CMV assignments 20 times. In a later analysis, co-occurring TCRs were grouped with DBSCAN, and TCRdist sequence similarity was added when clustering was performed within HLA-allele-positive subsets. Co-occurrence clustering excluded repertoires with fewer than 30,000 or more than 120,000 public chains, plus five with anomalous nucleotide sharing. TCRdb obtained this table from immuneACCESS and retained in-frame rearrangements with V and J assigned. These tables miss some clones; where compared with another copy, unresolved V genes account for less than half of the shortfall, and the remainder is unexplained. That table furnishes V, J and clone size, whereas the DNA furnished D and trimming. This sample lists approximately 77,000 clones; around 78% were detected once. 3.5% to 5.5% of the sample is taken by the ten largest.

Material for sequencing was PBMCs. The receptor comes from a middle-aged man in good health and CMV-seronegative.

The CDR3 loop reads CASRPGGRNFPHF. DNA sequence: TGTGCCAGTAGGCCAGGGGGCCGGAATTTTCCGCATTTT. The chain was built from TRBV19 and TRBJ1-5, and 8 junction bases match TRBD1. From the cysteine up to the phenylalanine, the CDR3 has a length of 13 residues. Just the 39-base CDR3 DNA is kept, in frame starting at base 1. Trimming accounts for 6 bases at V and 15 bases at J, while the number of junction bases matched to no gene is 13. The germline V gene (reference sequence) supplies CDR1 LNHDA and CDR2 SQIVND. This CDR3, with the reference TRBV19 and TRBJ1-5 proteins standing in past its ends, gives the full variable domain DGGITQSPKYLFRKEGQNVTLSCEQNLNHDAMYWYRQDPGQGLRLIYYSQIVNDFQKGDIAEGYSVSREKKESFPLTVTSAQKNPTAFYLCASRPGGRNFPHFGDGTRLSIL.